This is a list of T cell receptor beta chains from one sample in a study of early T cells in non-severe SARS-CoV-2 infection. From the 5' RACE reads, TCRdb called clonotypes with MiXCR, one entry per CDR3 protein. The profile covers roughly 120,000 distinct CDR3 sequences, with around an eighth appearing a single time and approximately 3.8% taken by the ten largest. Specimen: whole blood, collected at baseline. The receptors were gathered from an adult who was a healthcare worker with PCR-confirmed SARS-CoV-2 infection or an uninfected control (not recorded which). Each CDR3 is given with its conserved first and last residue. D genes are given only for firm matches. Size is omitted from some rows. Given values are once, few, many or a class for expanded clones.

cdr3_length	v_call	j_call	clone_size	d_call	cdr3_nt	cdr3_aa
15	TRBV6-5	TRBJ1-4	few	NA	TGTGCCAGCAGGACCACAGGGCCTTACAATGAAAAACTGTTTTTT	CASRTTGPYNEKLFF
17	TRBV12-3/TRBV12-4	TRBJ2-2	many	TRBD1	TGTGCCAGCAGTCCCCGCGGACAGGGCACGAACACCGGGGAGCTGTTTTTT	CASSPRGQGTNTGELFF
14	TRBV24-1	TRBJ2-7	NA	NA	TGTGCCACCAGTGACTCAGGGTCTTCCTACGAGCAGTACTTC	CATSDSGSSYEQYF
16	TRBV30	TRBJ1-5	many	NA	TGTGCCTGGAGTGTACTTTCCCAGGGGCCACCTAAGCCCCAGCATTTT	CAWSVLSQGPPKPQHF
18	TRBV14	TRBJ1-1	NA	TRBD1	TGTGCCAGCAGCCAAGAGGCCAAGACAGGGTGGTTCGTGACTGAAGCTTTCTTT	CASSQEAKTGWFVTEAFF
18	TRBV12-3/TRBV12-4	TRBJ1-3	few	NA	TGTGCCAGCAGTTTAGCGCGAGATGTGCGGAGGGCTGGAAACACCATATATTTT	CASSLARDVRRAGNTIYF
16	TRBV5-6	TRBJ1-5	many	TRBD1	TGTGCCAGCAGCTTGGGACCGGGACAGGGCGATCAGCCCCAGCATTTT	CASSLGPGQGDQPQHF
11	TRBV6-5	TRBJ1-1	few	NA	TGTGCCAGCACCTCGGCCACTGAAGCTTTCTTT	CASTSATEAFF
12	TRBV29-1	TRBJ1-1	once	NA	TGCAGCGGGGGACGGTTGAACACTGAAGCTTTCTTT	CSGGRLNTEAFF
14	TRBV6-5	TRBJ2-5	NA	TRBD1	TGTGCCAGCAGGTCTACAGGGGTAGGGGAGACCCAGTACTTC	CASRSTGVGETQYF
13	TRBV6-5	TRBJ2-7	NA	TRBD2	TGTGCCTCGCAGCTAGCGGGAGCCTACGAGCAGTACTTC	CASQLAGAYEQYF
14	TRBV28	TRBJ1-6	NA	NA	TGTGCCAGCAGGATGGGACGGTCTAATTCACCCCTCCACTTT	CASRMGRSNSPLHF
11	TRBV6-6	TRBJ1-1	NA	NA	TGTGCCAGCAGTTACAGCACTGAAGCTTTCTTT	CASSYSTEAFF
12	TRBV2	TRBJ2-7	few	NA	TGTGCCAGCAGTGAACTGTTCTACGAGCAGTACTTC	CASSELFYEQYF
15	TRBV4-1	TRBJ2-7	few	NA	TGCGCCAGCAGCCAAGCTTATGTGGCTTCCTACGAGCAGTACTTC	CASSQAYVASYEQYF
13	TRBV6-1	TRBJ1-5	NA	NA	TGTGCCAGCAACTGGGAGGAAAATCAGCCCCAGCATTTT	CASNWEENQPQHF
11	TRBV2	TRBJ2-7	NA	TRBD2	TGTGCCAGCAGCGGACTAGCGGGGAAGTACTTC	CASSGLAGKYF
15	TRBV5-5	TRBJ2-1	once	NA	TGTGCCAGCAGCTTAGGGGCAAACTCCTACAATGAGCAGTTCTTC	CASSLGANSYNEQFF
15	TRBV27	TRBJ1-3	few	TRBD1	TGTGCCAGCAGTTCAAACAGGGGGCCTGGAAACACCATATATTTT	CASSSNRGPGNTIYF
14	TRBV7-9	TRBJ2-5	once	NA	TGTGCCAGCAGCTTAGGTACGGCCTGGCGGACCCAGTACTTC	CASSLGTAWRTQYF
17	TRBV27	TRBJ1-6	NA	TRBD1	TGTGCCAGCAGTGCGTTCCCGCGGACAGGGGGGAATTCACCCCTCCACTTT	CASSAFPRTGGNSPLHF
13	TRBV28	TRBJ2-7	NA	TRBD2	TGTGCCAGCAGTCGGGGACTAGCTCTCGAGCAGTACTTC	CASSRGLALEQYF
16	TRBV7-2	TRBJ1-2	few	NA	TGTGCCAGCAGCTTGGCCCCCCGGGACGGAGGTTATGGCTACACCTTC	CASSLAPRDGGYGYTF
14	TRBV5-4	TRBJ2-1	few	NA	TGTGCCAGCAGCTTAAAGGGGGGACTAAATGAGCAGTTCTTC	CASSLKGGLNEQFF
13	TRBV5-1	TRBJ2-5	many	TRBD2	TGCGCCAGCAGTGGGGGAGGGCGAGAGACCCAGTACTTC	CASSGGGRETQYF
14	TRBV7-9	TRBJ1-1	few	NA	TGTGCCAGCAGCCCCATGGACCGAGGAACTGAAGCTTTCTTT	CASSPMDRGTEAFF
17	TRBV5-1	TRBJ2-6	NA	NA	TGCGCCAGCAGCTTGTCCGCACCGGGCTCTGGGGCCAACGTCCTGACTTTC	CASSLSAPGSGANVLTF
15	TRBV2	TRBJ2-5	few	TRBD1	TGTGCCAGCAGTTTAGACAGGGCGGAACAAGAGACCCAGTACTTC	CASSLDRAEQETQYF
17	TRBV18	TRBJ1-4	few	TRBD1	TGTGCCAGCTCACGAGACAGGGCGCGAGAGGCTAATGAAAAACTGTTTTTT	CASSRDRAREANEKLFF
13	TRBV28	TRBJ2-3	NA	NA	TGTGCCACTCACCTAGTGAGCACAGATACGCAGTATTTT	CATHLVSTDTQYF
15	TRBV6-2/TRBV6-3	TRBJ1-5	few	NA	TGTGCCAGCCAGGAGGTCAGGTCAGGCAATCAGCCCCAGCATTTT	CASQEVRSGNQPQHF
13	TRBV5-1	TRBJ1-4	NA	NA	TGCGCCAGCAGCTTGGGGACGGCAGAAAAACTGTTTTTT	CASSLGTAEKLFF
14	TRBV11-2	TRBJ2-1	NA	NA	TGTGCCAGCAGCTTAGAGCCCAGGGGCACTGAGCAGTTCTTC	CASSLEPRGTEQFF
15	TRBV24-1	TRBJ2-1	few	TRBD1	TGTGCCACAGCGGACAGGGAGGCTCCCAGTAACGAGCAGTTCTTC	CATADREAPSNEQFF
16	TRBV5-6	TRBJ2-1	NA	TRBD1	TGTGCCAGCAGCTTGACCGGACAGGGCTCCTACAATGAGCAGTTCTTC	CASSLTGQGSYNEQFF
13	TRBV6-5	TRBJ1-1	few	NA	TGTGCCAGCAGTTACTCGACCAACACTGAAGCTTTCTTT	CASSYSTNTEAFF
17	TRBV3-1	TRBJ1-3	NA	NA	TGTGCCAGCAGCCAAGATCGCGGCAGGGCCTCTGGAAACACCATATATTTT	CASSQDRGRASGNTIYF
13	TRBV5-1	TRBJ1-2	NA	NA	TGCGCCAGCAGCTTGGCCCCAGGGGAGGGCTACACCTTC	CASSLAPGEGYTF
15	TRBV27	TRBJ1-5	NA	TRBD1	TGTGCCAGCAGGTATGGGACAGATAGCAATCAGCCCCAGCATTTT	CASRYGTDSNQPQHF
15	TRBV6-6	TRBJ2-4	many	TRBD1	TGTGCCAGCAGTTACAACAGGGGAGAAGGGAACATTCAGTACTTC	CASSYNRGEGNIQYF
12	TRBV5-1	TRBJ2-7	many	NA	TGCGCCAGCAGCGATACAGGCTACGAGCAGTACTTC	CASSDTGYEQYF
11	TRBV20-1	TRBJ1-2	few	NA	TGCAGTGCTAGCCCTAACTATGGCTACACCTTC	CSASPNYGYTF
15	TRBV28	TRBJ1-5	NA	NA	TGTGCCAGCAGTTCCGGGAGGGACGATAATCAGCCCCAGCATTTT	CASSSGRDDNQPQHF